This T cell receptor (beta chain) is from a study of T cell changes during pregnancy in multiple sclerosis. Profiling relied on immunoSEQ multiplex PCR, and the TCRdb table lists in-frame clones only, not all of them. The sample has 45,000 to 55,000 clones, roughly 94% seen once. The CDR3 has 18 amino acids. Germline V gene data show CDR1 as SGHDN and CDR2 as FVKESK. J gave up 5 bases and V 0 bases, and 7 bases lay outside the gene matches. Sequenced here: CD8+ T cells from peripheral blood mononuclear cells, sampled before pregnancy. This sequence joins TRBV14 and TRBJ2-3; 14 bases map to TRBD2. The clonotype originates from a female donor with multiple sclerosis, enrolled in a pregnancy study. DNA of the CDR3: TGTGCCAGCAGCCAAGATAGACTAGCGGGAGGGCCTGGAGATACGCAGTATTTT. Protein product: CASSQDRLAGGPGDTQYF.